These 23 T cell receptor beta chains came from one sample sequenced in a study of T cell responses to AZD1222 COVID-19 vaccine. The protocol was immunoSEQ multiplex PCR, while the TCRdb copy is restricted to in-frame clones and leaves out a portion. Among some 150,000 clones listed, about 89% were seen once. Sequences were derived from peripheral blood, sampled on day 0 of AZD1222 vaccination. All receptors come from an adult in good health.

The chain carries TRBV7-2 and TRBJ1-1; possible D gene TRBD1, 6 bases. The CDR3 has 16 residues. Germline loops: CDR1 SGHTA, CDR2 FQGNSA. V was cut by 4 bases and J by 0 bases, with 15 bases left in between. The CDR3 bases are TGTGCCAGCAGCTCAGTCCCGGGGGCGGTGAACACTGAAGCTTTCTTT. It yields the protein CASSSVPGAVNTEAFF.

The chain carries TRBV7-6 and TRBJ1-6; the D is unclear. CDR3 size: 15 residues. Trimming left V 5 bases short and J 0 bases short, with 8 bases between. CDR1 is SGHVS and CDR2 is FNYEAQ in the germline V gene. The CDR3 coding sequence is TGTGCCAGCAGCCTCGTCCCCTCCTATAATTCACCCCTCCACTTT. Its protein is CASSLVPSYNSPLHF.

The CDR3 sequence: CASSRGQIDEQFF. The CDR3 DNA reads TGTGCCAGCAGCAGAGGACAGATCGATGAGCAGTTCTTC. The gene calls are TRBV12-3 or TRBV12-4 and TRBJ2-1; D may be TRBD1 (6 bases). The CDR3 covers 13 residues. Deletions cut 6 bases from V and 8 bases from J, with 14 bases between.

The genes are TRBV20-1 and TRBJ1-1; D is unresolved. The CDR3 covers 13 residues. V was trimmed by 3 bases and J by 4 bases, leaving 12 bases between them. CDR1 and CDR2 (germline): DFQATT, SNEGSKA (reference sequence). The CDR3 nucleotides are TGCAGTGCTAGTGGAACAGACTTCACTGAAGCTTTCTTT. Translation gives CSASGTDFTEAFF.

This clone turned up a few times. The chain links TRBV7-3 to TRBJ2-5; D might be TRBD1 (5 bases). The CDR3 consists of 14 residues. CDR1 and CDR2 from the germline V gene are SGHTA and FQGTGA. Between the trimmed V and J ends, which lost 5 bases and 5 bases, there was a span of 15 bases. The chain's CDR3 is CASSPGQGRETQYF. In nucleotides, the CDR3 is TGTGCCAGCAGCCCCGGCCAGGGTCGGGAGACCCAGTACTTC.

The chain employs TRBV9 and TRBJ2-5; D gene ambiguous. The germline V gene encodes CDR1 SGDLS and CDR2 YYNGEE. CDR3 length: 16 residues. Trimming took off 0 bases at V and 2 bases at J, with 14 bases between the two ends. The DNA for the CDR3 is TGTGCCAGCAGCGTAGCTACCGGACGGCCACAAGAGACCCAGTACTTC. It specifies CASSVATGRPQETQYF.

The CDR3 here is CASSSNSGAPNEKLFF. CDR3 bases: TGTGCCAGCTCATCGAACAGCGGGGCCCCTAATGAAAAACTGTTTTTT. This chain joins TRBV18 and TRBJ1-4, with a weak D call TRBD1 (5 bases). In germline, CDR1 is KGHSH, CDR2 LQKENI. The V and J ends lost 5 bases and 3 bases respectively, with 16 bases between them. This CDR3 has 16 residues.

The chain is built from TRBV4-2 and TRBJ1-1, with D maybe TRBD1 (6 bases). CDR3 length equals 17 residues. The germline V gene has CDR1 LGHNA and CDR2 YNFKEQ. The germline V and J ends were trimmed by 1 base and 5 bases, with 20 bases remaining between them. Here the CDR3 reads CASSQAYPTQGRTEAFF. In DNA, the CDR3 is TGTGCCAGCAGCCAAGCTTACCCCACACAGGGAAGGACTGAAGCTTTCTTT.

The chain couples TRBV7-2 to TRBJ2-1; 8 nucleotides match TRBD2. Germline V CDR1 and CDR2: SGHTA, FQGNSA. The CDR3 is made up of 14 amino acids. The V segment lost 1 base and the J segment 10 bases; nucleotides outside the gene matches: 6. CDR3 region: CASSLGAGVGEQFF. The CDR3 nucleotides read TGTGCCAGCAGCTTAGGAGCGGGGGTTGGGGAGCAGTTCTTC. The full variable domain, with the rest looked up from reference TRBV7-2 and TRBJ2-1, is GAGVSQSPSNKVTEKGKDVELRCDPISGHTALYWYRQSLGQGLEFLIYFQGNSAPDKSGLPSDRFSAERTGGSVSTLTIQRTQQEDSAVYLCASSLGAGVGEQFFGPGTRLTVL.

The chain is built from TRBV18 and TRBJ1-3; D is ambiguous. Germline CDR1 reads KGHSH; CDR2 reads LQKENI. The CDR3 loop spans 16 amino acids. V shed 1 base and J shed 4 bases, with 14 bases lying between them. DNA for the CDR3: TGTGCCAGCTCACCACAGGAGGGTTTGAACGGAAACACCATATATTTT. This codes for CASSPQEGLNGNTIYF. Full variable domain (missing parts from reference TRBV18 and TRBJ1-3): NAGVMQNPRHLVRRRGQEARLRCSPMKGHSHVYWYRQLPEEGLKFMVYLQKENIIDESGMPKERFSAEFPKEGPSILRIQQVVRGDSAAYFCASSPQEGLNGNTIYFGEGSWLTVV.

This chain uses TRBV10-3 with TRBJ1-2, with 9 nucleotides matching TRBD1. V lost 5 bases and J lost 2; bases outside the gene matches: 3. CDR1 is ENHRY and CDR2 is SYGVKD in the germline V gene. The CDR3 extends over 14 amino acids. The chain's CDR3 is CAISRTGANYGYTF. The CDR3 DNA is TGTGCCATCAGTCGGACAGGGGCCAACTATGGCTACACCTTC.

The chain recombines TRBV4-2 with TRBJ1-1; D is uncertain. V was cut by 1 base and J by 0 bases, with 9 bases left in between. The length of the CDR3 is 15 residues. The V gene's germline CDR1 is LGHNA and CDR2 YNFKEQ. As DNA, the CDR3 is TGTGCCAGCAGCCAAGCGCAGTCGCTGAACACTGAAGCTTTCTTT. It specifies CASSQAQSLNTEAFF.

V and J are TRBV28 and TRBJ1-5; 8 bases align to TRBD1. The J segment lost 4 bases and the V segment lost 2 bases, leaving 13 bases of the junction unmatched. The germline CDR1 and CDR2 sequences are MDHEN and SYDVKM. There are 18 residues in the CDR3. The CDR3 DNA reads as TGTGCCAGCAGTTTACTCCCACTAGGACAGGGATCGAATCAGCCCCAGCATTTT. Translated, it gives CASSLLPLGQGSNQPQHF.

This chain uses TRBV30 with TRBJ2-7, with 11 nucleotides matching TRBD2. V lost 5 bases and J lost 0; bases outside the gene matches: 3. The CDR3 totals 14 residues. Germline V gene sequence: CDR1 GTSNPN, CDR2 SVGIG (reference sequence). The CDR3 reads CAWGTSGGSYEQYF. Here the CDR3 DNA reads TGTGCCTGGGGGACTAGCGGAGGCTCCTACGAGCAGTACTTC.

This chain connects TRBV19 to TRBJ2-3, with 7 bases fitting TRBD1. The ends lost 5 bases at V and 6 bases at J; junction bases unmatched: 14. This CDR3 is 16 amino acids long. The germline V gene encodes CDR1 LNHDA and CDR2 SQIVND (reference sequence). Here the CDR3 DNA reads TGTGCCAGTAGTGCCCCCTCATCAGCCAGGGGGGATACGCAGTATTTT. As protein: CASSAPSSARGDTQYF.

In its sample, this clone was seen once. This chain connects TRBV28 to TRBJ2-7; D perhaps matches TRBD1 (5 bases). V was clipped by 5 bases and J by 3 bases, with 14 bases between them. The CDR3 spans 14 residues. Germline values: CDR1 MDHEN, CDR2 SYDVKM. The CDR3 here is CASSETGRSYEQYV. In DNA, the CDR3 is TGTGCCAGCAGTGAAACAGGACGGAGCTACGAGCAGTACGTC.

V gene TRBV6-2 or TRBV6-3 combines with J gene TRBJ2-3; possible D gene TRBD2, 5 bases. Trimming cost V 2 bases and J 4 bases, with 13 bases left between them. This CDR3 spans 15 amino acids. The germline CDR1 and CDR2 sequences are MNHEY and SVGEGT. The CDR3 nucleotides read TGTGCCAGCAGTTACATCACAACGGGGTCAGATACGCAGTATTTT. Amino acid sequence: CASSYITTGSDTQYF.

The chain uses TRBV11-3 and TRBJ2-2, with 10 bases identical to TRBD2. This CDR3 spans 14 amino acids. The V gene's germline CDR1 is SGHNT and CDR2 YENEEA. J gave up 7 bases and V 1 base, and 0 bases lay outside the gene matches. The CDR3 DNA reads as TGTGCCAGCAGCTTAGGACTAGCGGGCGGGGAGCTGTTTTTT. As protein: CASSLGLAGGELFF.

This clone came up once. The rearrangement uses TRBV6-1 and TRBJ1-3, with TRBD1 as a possible D gene (6 bases). Germline V gives CDR1 MNHNS, CDR2 SASEGT. There are 16 residues in the CDR3. The germline V and J ends were trimmed by 4 bases and 0 bases, with 13 bases remaining between them. In nucleotides, the CDR3 is TGTGCCAGCAGTGTCCGGGGGGGCGACTCTGGAAACACCATATATTTT. Protein: CASSVRGGDSGNTIYF.

This clone was seen a single time. V and J are TRBV27 and TRBJ2-7; 7 nucleotides agree with TRBD2. The CDR3 has 15 residues. In germline, CDR1 is MNHEY, CDR2 SMNVEV (reference sequence). V dropped 4 bases and J dropped 6; count of bases not matched to a gene: 12. This CDR3 reads CASSYSGRGGAEQYF. The CDR3 bases are TGTGCCAGCAGTTATTCAGGGAGGGGCGGGGCCGAGCAGTACTTC.

This rearrangement joins TRBV28 to TRBJ1-3; 7 bases match TRBD1. Germline V lookup: CDR1 MDHEN, CDR2 SYDVKM. The junction had 10 bases not matched to a gene; V was cut back by 7 bases and J by 4 bases. The CDR3 loop spans 15 amino acids. The DNA for the CDR3 is TGTGCCAGCATCCTTGCAGGGGGGACCGGAAACACCATATATTTT. It codes for CASILAGGTGNTIYF.

The chain couples TRBV18 to TRBJ2-2, with D possibly matching TRBD2 (6 bases). This CDR3 has 15 amino acids. Germline CDR1 is KGHSH and CDR2 is LQKENI. Trimming pared 6 bases from V and 5 bases from J, leaving 16 bases between. CDR3 amino acids: CASSASWGGTGELFF. The CDR3 DNA follows: TGTGCCAGCTCTGCCAGCTGGGGAGGTACCGGGGAGCTGTTTTTT.

The chain is built from TRBV6-2 or TRBV6-3 and TRBJ2-7; 10 bases map to TRBD2. The germline V gene has CDR1 MNHEY and CDR2 SVGEGT. This CDR3 has 16 residues. Unmatched junction bases numbered 9, after V lost 6 bases and J lost 1 base. CDR3 loop: CASSKTSSGSSYEQYF. The CDR3 DNA reads TGTGCCAGCAGCAAGACCTCTAGCGGGAGTTCCTACGAGCAGTACTTC.